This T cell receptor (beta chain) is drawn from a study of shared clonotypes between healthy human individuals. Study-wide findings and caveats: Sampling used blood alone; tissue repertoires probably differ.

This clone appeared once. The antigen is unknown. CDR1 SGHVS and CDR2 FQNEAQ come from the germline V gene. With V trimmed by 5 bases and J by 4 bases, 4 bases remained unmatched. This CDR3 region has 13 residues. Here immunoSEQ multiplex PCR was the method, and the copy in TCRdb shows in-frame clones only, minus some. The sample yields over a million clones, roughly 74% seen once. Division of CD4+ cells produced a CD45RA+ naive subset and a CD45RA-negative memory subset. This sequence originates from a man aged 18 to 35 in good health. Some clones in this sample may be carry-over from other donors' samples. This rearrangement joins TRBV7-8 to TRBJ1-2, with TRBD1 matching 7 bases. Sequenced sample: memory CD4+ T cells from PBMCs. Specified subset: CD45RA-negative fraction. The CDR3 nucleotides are TGTGCCAGCAGCCTTGGGACAGTCTATGGCTACACCTTC. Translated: CASSLGTVYGYTF.